This T cell receptor beta chain was documented in a study of prognosis after radiotherapy for stage I lung cancer. Germline assignment: CDR1 DFQATT and CDR2 SNEGSKA (reference sequence). The junction had 9 bases not matched to a gene; V was cut back by 2 bases and J by 7 bases. The CDR3 extends over 17 amino acids. In this sample, this clonotype turned up a few times. The authors amplified TCR beta CDR3 from genomic DNA using two-round multiplex PCR. Primers specific to each TRBV and TRBJ gene drove first-round PCR. MiXCR was run by TCRdb on the multiplex PCR reads, yielding one entry per CDR3 protein. The table has about 30,000 distinct CDR3 sequences, over 45% seen once; the top ten hold approximately 15%.

This sequence originates from a donor at least 50 years old with non-small cell lung cancer. The V and J genes are TRBV20-1 and TRBJ2-1; the match to TRBD2 covers 15 bases. Sample: PBMCs, taken before or after stereotactic body radiation therapy (not recorded which). CDR3 protein: CSARLYTGTSGRNEQFF. In DNA form, the CDR3 reads TGCAGTGCTAGACTATATACCGGGACTAGCGGGAGGAATGAGCAGTTCTTC.